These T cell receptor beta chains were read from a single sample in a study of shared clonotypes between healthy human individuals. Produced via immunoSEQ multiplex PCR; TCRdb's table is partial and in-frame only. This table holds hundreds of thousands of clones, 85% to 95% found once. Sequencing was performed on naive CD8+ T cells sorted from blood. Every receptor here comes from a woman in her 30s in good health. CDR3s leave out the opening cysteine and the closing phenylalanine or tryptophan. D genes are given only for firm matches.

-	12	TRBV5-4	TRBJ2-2	ASSLPGSTGELF
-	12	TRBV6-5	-	ASSYRGAGYEQY
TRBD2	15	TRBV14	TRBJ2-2	ASSQVLAGGATGELF
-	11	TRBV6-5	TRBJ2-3	ASMERYTDTQY
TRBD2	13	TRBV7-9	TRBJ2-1	ASSRGTSRGNEQF
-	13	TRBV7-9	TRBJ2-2	ASSPAMSFTGELF
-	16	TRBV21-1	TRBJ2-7	ASSNLDSDGIRSYEQY
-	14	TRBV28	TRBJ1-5	ASSFSSPYSNQPQH
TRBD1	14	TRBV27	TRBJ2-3	ASSLGRGTGVDTQY
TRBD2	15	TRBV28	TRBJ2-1	ASSLSTSGSSYNEQF
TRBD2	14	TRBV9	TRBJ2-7	ASSGPGLAGVSGQY
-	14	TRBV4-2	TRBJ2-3	ASSQEQVGSTDTQY
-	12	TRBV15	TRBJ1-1	ATSGGLEGTEAF
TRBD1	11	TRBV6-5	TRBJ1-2	ASSQTGEYGYT
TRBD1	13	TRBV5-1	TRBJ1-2	ASSSGLNRGLGYT
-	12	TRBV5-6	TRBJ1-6	ASSWGEYNSPLH
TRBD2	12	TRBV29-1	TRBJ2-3	SVRGLASTDTQY
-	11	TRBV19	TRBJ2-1	ASSISPYNEQF
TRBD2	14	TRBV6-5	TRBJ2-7	ASSYSISSGNYEQY
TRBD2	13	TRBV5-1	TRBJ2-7	ASSYGLAGSYEQY
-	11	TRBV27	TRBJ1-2	ASRSGLLGGYT
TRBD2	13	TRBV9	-	ASSPGLAGEHEQY
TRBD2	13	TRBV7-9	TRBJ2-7	ASSPSGTTGREQY
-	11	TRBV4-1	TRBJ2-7	ASSPTGAREQY
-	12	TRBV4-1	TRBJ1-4	ASSRLGLGEKLF
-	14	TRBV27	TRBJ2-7	ASSPTGRSSTYEQY
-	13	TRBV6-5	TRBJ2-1	ASSYSLANYNEQF
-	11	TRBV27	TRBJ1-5	ASSLGYNQPQH
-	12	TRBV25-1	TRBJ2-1	ASSGTPGEGEQF
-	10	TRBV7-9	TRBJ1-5	ASSFPNQPQH
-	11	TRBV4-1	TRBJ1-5	ASSQAVWQPQH
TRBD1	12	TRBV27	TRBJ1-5	ASSPRQGKQPQH
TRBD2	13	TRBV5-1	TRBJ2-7	ASSSGTSGPYEQY
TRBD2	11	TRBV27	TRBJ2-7	ASRLAGAGEQY
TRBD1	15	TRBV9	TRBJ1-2	ASSVAMDRGADYGYT
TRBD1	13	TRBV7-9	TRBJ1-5	ASSPQGAGNQPQH
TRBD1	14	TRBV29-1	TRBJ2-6	SVRTGESSGANVLT
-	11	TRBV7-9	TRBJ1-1	ASSSREVTEAF
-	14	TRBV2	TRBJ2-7	ASSESRDLPLYEQY
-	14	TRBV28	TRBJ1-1	ASSSERWESNTEAF
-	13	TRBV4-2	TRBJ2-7	ASSQDLNGFPEQY
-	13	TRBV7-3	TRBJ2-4	ASSHPGPLNTIQY
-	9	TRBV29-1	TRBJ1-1	SVTVNTEAF
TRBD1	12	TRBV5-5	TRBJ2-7	ASSFGRGTGEQY
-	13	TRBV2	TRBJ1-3	ASGPTQGSGNTIY
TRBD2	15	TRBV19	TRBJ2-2	ASSQGLAGGPTGELF
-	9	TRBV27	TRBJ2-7	ASSLGNEQY
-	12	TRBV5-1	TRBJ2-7	ASTIEPGPFEQY
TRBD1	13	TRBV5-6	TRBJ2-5	ASSFPDRAQETQY
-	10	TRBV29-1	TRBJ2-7	SVVLSPYEQY
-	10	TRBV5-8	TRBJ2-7	ASSFMVNEQY
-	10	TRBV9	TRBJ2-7	ASSGTNYEQY
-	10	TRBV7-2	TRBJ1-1	ASSIGGPEAF